This T cell receptor (beta chain) comes out of a study of OX40 agonist ivuxolimab in advanced cancers. In terms of the full investigation: Ivuxolimab was a fully human IgG2 agonistic monoclonal antibody targeting the costimulatory receptor OX40 (CD134). Intravenous ivuxolimab was administered to patients every 2 weeks at six dose levels: 0.01, 0.1, 0.3, 1.5, 3 and 10 mg/kg. Of the approximately 54 dose-escalation patients, hepatocellular carcinoma was present in about 20, melanoma in around 15, renal cell carcinoma in 9 and head and neck cancer in 9. In the dose-escalation cohort, 82.7% of patients were male, and the mean age was around 60 years, with a range of 23 to 79. Patients were allowed to have had prior anti-PD-1, anti-PD-L1 or anti-CTLA-4 therapy, and approximately 41% of the dose-escalation patients had previously received checkpoint inhibitors. Partial responses were achieved by three dose-escalation patients, of whom one had hepatocellular carcinoma and two had cutaneous melanoma. Peripheral TCRbeta sequencing aimed to test whether ivuxolimab altered TCR sequence diversity and caused clonal T-cell expansion. The paper covers the monotherapy dose-escalation part of the phase I ivuxolimab trial, which included N of about 51 patients.

Patients with autoimmune disease history or receiving systemic immunosuppression were excluded from the trial. Peripheral blood for TCR sequencing was drawn from every dose cohort at baseline, at cycle 4 day 1 and at cycle 7 day 1. Samples were obtained from an open-label, multicenter, first-in-human phase I dose-escalation trial of ivuxolimab. The trial enrolled adults with locally advanced or metastatic head and neck squamous cell, hepatocellular, melanoma or renal cell carcinoma. Before TCR sequencing, CD4+ T cells and CD8+ T cells from peripheral blood were sorted into separate populations. What the research found in general, with its limitations: At doses of 0.1 to 3.0 mg/kg, clonal expansion of both CD4+ and CD8+ blood T cells was observed from baseline to week 6. On average, CD8+ T cells showed more expanded clones than CD4+ T cells after ivuxolimab. Partial responders in the 0.1-3.0 mg/kg groups had among the lowest normalized peripheral clonal expansion, especially among CD8+ T cells. Low levels of normalized T-cell clonal expansion were also seen in some patients who did not respond. Which antigens the clonally expanded peripheral T cells were specific for was not determined.

As regards this clone: The specificity of this receptor is unknown. Within one base of it there is no much larger clone, and no base qualities were kept.

For sequencing of the TCRbeta CDR3 region, genomic DNA was extracted from the sorted cells. The immunoSEQ Assay was used for sequencing of TCRbeta CDR3 regions. As stored in TCRdb, this immuneACCESS dataset retains in-frame rearrangements with V and J assigned. A fraction of the clones does not appear; measured against another copy, unresolved V genes explain less than half of the discrepancy, and the remainder lacks a known reason. Counted in this sample were under 80,000 clones; approximately 86% of them appeared once. The ten top clones hold just over 0.75% of the sample. The CDR3, from cysteine to phenylalanine, totals 13 residues. The retained sequence is limited to the CDR3, 39 bases, with the frame set at the first base. V is reduced by 5 bases and J by 6 bases, leaving a spacing of 11 bases between them. The germline V gene yields SGHNT for CDR1 and YENEEA for CDR2.

The TCR comes from an adult with an advanced solid tumor such as melanoma, head and neck, liver or kidney cancer. Here the chain combines TRBV11-3 and TRBJ2-1, and possibly TRBD2, on 6 matching bases. Sequenced here: CD4+ or CD8+ T cells sorted from blood, sampled in a trial of the OX40 agonist ivuxolimab. The CDR3 region: CASSLGTRNEQFF. The DNA sequence is as follows: TGTGCCAGCAGCCTCGGGACTCGCAATGAGCAGTTCTTC.